A selection of T cell receptor beta chains follows, all from one sample in a study of T cells expressing NK-cell markers. Each CDR3 protein gets one entry in TCRdb, which reprocessed the 5' RACE reads and gives no DNA. Its listing shows hundreds of thousands of distinct CDR3 sequences. The sequenced sample was blood T cells: a sorted CD56 or NKG2C T cell subset, CD4+ or CD8+ T cells, or bulk PBMC T cells (not recorded which). All receptors come from a woman between 18 and 75 years old in good health. Both conserved end residues are part of each CDR3.

CDR3aa	v_gene	j_gene
CATSRDRAAKETQYF	TRBV15	TRBJ2-5
CASSLVAGLGNEQFF	TRBV7-9	TRBJ2-1
CASSITGNPGNTIYF	TRBV6-1	TRBJ1-3
CASSLVSGRFTGELFF	TRBV12-3/TRBV12-4	TRBJ2-2
CASSRPASGSNTQYF	TRBV7-2	TRBJ2-3
CSARGPLAGGNNEQFF	TRBV20-1	TRBJ2-1
CASSPPSTLAGEYYEQYF	TRBV18	TRBJ2-7
CASSPWRMNTEAFF	TRBV11-2	TRBJ1-1
CASSPDLSSGNTIYF	TRBV18	TRBJ1-3
CSASFAGGYEQYF	TRBV20-1	TRBJ2-7
CSAWDALKPQHF	TRBV20-1	TRBJ1-5
CAWKAGFSGNTIYF	TRBV30	TRBJ1-3
CAISDPGLAGGREQFF	TRBV10-3	TRBJ2-1
CASGGSPYEQYF	TRBV12-3/TRBV12-4	TRBJ2-7
CASTRFQGATSGANVLTF	TRBV10-2	TRBJ2-6
CSVEFSTHYGYTF	TRBV29-1	TRBJ1-2
CASSTPDRENTGELFF	TRBV6-2/TRBV6-3	TRBJ2-2
CANSNRGLTEAFF	TRBV6-6	TRBJ1-1
CSASPNTPTDTQYF	TRBV20-1	TRBJ2-3
CASSSEVDWTSGYEQYF	TRBV6-5	TRBJ2-7
CSARRPAGARTEAFF	TRBV20-1	TRBJ1-1
CASSLPTSPTHGETQYF	TRBV6-1	TRBJ2-5
CASSLALAPNEQFF	TRBV7-2	TRBJ2-1
CSSSSGQPGNEQFF	TRBV5-1	TRBJ2-1
CASSLVAASGGNNEQFF	TRBV7-2	TRBJ2-1
CATSRSWNEQYF	TRBV15	TRBJ2-7
CASSRDRFSGNTIYF	TRBV7-2	TRBJ1-3
CASSLVASRGNYEQYF	TRBV7-2	TRBJ2-7
CASSKALSSRPQTYNSPLHF	TRBV21-1	TRBJ1-6
CASRAGQSSGNTIYF	TRBV6-1	TRBJ1-3
CSAKQPPTNEKLFF	TRBV20-1	TRBJ1-4
CASRRTGGRRYNEKLFF	TRBV5-6	TRBJ1-4
CAVGPGGAGTDTQYF	TRBV5-1	TRBJ2-3
CASRGLIEKLFF	TRBV2	TRBJ1-4
CASSPRFGTGADTQYF	TRBV18	TRBJ2-3
CSAGLGGSYNEQFF	TRBV20-1	TRBJ2-1
CASSQKLAGILLGELFF	TRBV4-3	TRBJ2-2
CASSQDLGILGEKLFF	TRBV14	TRBJ1-4
CASSFGESTDTQYF	TRBV5-1	TRBJ2-3
CASSSERRGTDTQYF	TRBV28	TRBJ2-3
CASSLAAGEQFF	TRBV28	TRBJ2-1
CASSQGTTWGYTF	TRBV4-1	TRBJ1-2
CSARDWRLTGNTIYF	TRBV20-1	TRBJ1-3
CASSEGLADYNEQFF	TRBV7-7	TRBJ2-1
CSARDVRSTSNQPQHF	TRBV20-1	TRBJ1-5
CASSPWGQQETQYF	TRBV5-1	TRBJ2-5
CASNTPGLVTQYF	TRBV6-1	TRBJ2-5
CASSLVSRGNYEQYF	TRBV7-2	TRBJ2-7
CASSLRVQGYEQYF	TRBV27	TRBJ2-7
CSAQESGRIHAKNIQYF	TRBV20-1	TRBJ2-4
CSAPEGRTTEAFF	TRBV20-1	TRBJ1-1
CASSLATKDTQYF	TRBV5-5	TRBJ2-3
CASSFARPMNTGELFF	TRBV12-3/TRBV12-4	TRBJ2-2
CASSFDRGQYEQYF	TRBV7-2	TRBJ2-7
CSARDFHGFSYNEQFF	TRBV20-1	TRBJ2-1
CSVDLRGGSGTGELFF	TRBV29-1	TRBJ2-2
CACFRDRGNEQFF	TRBV30	TRBJ2-1
CASSGNRNSPLHF	TRBV2	TRBJ1-6
CASSQGPAGSETQYF	TRBV4-3	TRBJ2-5
CASSLADVGHEQYF	TRBV5-1	TRBJ2-7